This entry lists 28 T cell receptor beta chains sequenced from one sample in a study of glioma-infiltrating T cells after dendritic cell vaccination. Method: immunoSEQ multiplex PCR; TCRdb's copy keeps in-frame clones and lacks some. The repertoire consists of 85,000 to 110,000 clones, with approximately 80% occurring once and the leading ten covering about 12%. The sample here was blood, taken before dendritic cell vaccination. The receptors originated from a human donor with glioblastoma.

This rearrangement joins TRBV5-1 to TRBJ1-2; 10 bases fit TRBD1. The CDR3 spans 14 residues. CDR1 SGHRS and CDR2 YFSETQ come from the germline V gene. The V segment lost 6 bases and the J segment 3 bases; nucleotides outside the gene matches: 5. CDR3 amino acids: CASTRGTGDYGYTF. The CDR3 coding sequence is TGCGCCAGCACCCGGGGGACAGGGGACTATGGCTACACCTTC. Supplemented by reference TRBV5-1 and TRBJ1-2, the full variable domain reads KAGVTQTPRYLIKTRGQQVTLSCSPISGHRSVSWYQQTPGQGLQFLFEYFSETQRNKGNFPGRFSGRQFSNSRSEMNVSTLELGDSALYLCASTRGTGDYGYTFGSGTRLTVV.

The V gene is TRBV11-3, the J gene TRBJ1-2; 11 positions agree with TRBD1. Trimming took 6 bases from V and 3 from J; bases not matched to a gene: 3. The CDR3 has 14 amino acids. Looked up from germline, CDR1 is SGHNT and CDR2 is YENEEA. CDR3 nucleotide sequence: TGTGCCAGCAGAGGGACAGGGGGAGACTATGGCTACACCTTC. This sequence encodes CASRGTGGDYGYTF. The full variable domain, its missing parts supplied by reference TRBV11-3 and TRBJ1-2, is EAGVVQSPRYKIIEKKQPVAFWCNPISGHNTLYWYLQNLGQGPELLIRYENEEAVDDSQLPKDRFSAERLKGVDSTLKIQPAELGDSAVYLCASRGTGGDYGYTFGSGTRLTVV.

With regard to this clone: A junction boundary mismatches the germline segment, possibly from a read error. The CDR3 here is CASSHGQGDNSPLHF. CDR3 bases: TGCGCCAGCAGCCACGGACAGGGGGATAATTCACCCCTCCACTTT. This sequence joins TRBV5-5 and TRBJ1-6, with 10 positions matching TRBD1. Germline values: CDR1 SGHKS, CDR2 YYEKEE (reference sequence). The CDR3 has 15 amino acids. The whole variable domain, remainder taken from reference TRBV5-5 and TRBJ1-6, is DAGVTQSPTHLIKTRGQQVTLRCSPISGHKSVSWYQQVLGQGPQFIFQYYEKEERGRGNFPDRFSARQFPNYSSELNVNALLLGDSALYLCASSHGQGDNSPLHFGNGTRLTVT.

The table lists this clone with a count of one. The chain carries TRBV4-3 and TRBJ2-1; D call uncertain. V lost 0 bases and J lost 5, with 2 bases in between. The CDR3 has 12 residues. Germline CDR1 LGHNA, CDR2 YSLEER. CDR3 residues: CASSQDNNEQFF. DNA for the CDR3: TGCGCCAGCAGCCAAGATAACAATGAGCAGTTCTTC.

This clone occurred a few times. The chain couples TRBV10-3 to TRBJ1-1; 7 bases match TRBD1. With 6 bases clipped from V and 1 base from J, the junction kept 5 bases outside the gene matches. This CDR3 region has 14 residues. Germline loops: CDR1 ENHRY, CDR2 SYGVKD. For the CDR3, the DNA is TGTGCCATCAGCTCGGGACAGAAGAACACTGAAGCTTTCTTT. Translation gives CAISSGQKNTEAFF.

The genes are TRBV29-1 and TRBJ1-1; TRBD1 agrees at 7 bases. Germline CDR1 SQVTM, CDR2 ANQGSEA. This CDR3 comprises 16 residues. V was pared by 5 bases and J by 3 bases, with 15 bases of the junction left unmatched. This CDR3 is CSVRGRRGVGDTEAFF. In DNA form, the CDR3 reads TGCAGCGTTAGGGGGCGTAGAGGGGTCGGGGACACTGAAGCTTTCTTT.

The V and J genes are TRBV10-1 and TRBJ2-7; 7 bases are shared with TRBD1. Germline V gives CDR1 WNHNN, CDR2 SYGVQD (reference sequence). The V gene end was trimmed by 6 bases and the J gene end by 11 bases; junction bases not matched to a gene: 7. This CDR3 contains 11 residues. This CDR3 is CASSRQGKEYF. The CDR3 DNA reads TGCGCCAGCAGCCGACAGGGCAAAGAGTACTTC.

The chain joins TRBV19 to TRBJ2-2, with TRBD2 matching over 12 bases. Germline V CDR1 and CDR2: LNHDA, SQIVND (reference sequence). J gave up 7 bases and V 5 bases, and 14 bases lay outside the gene matches. This CDR3 has 18 residues. This chain's CDR3 is CASSPRLAGVRLGGELFF. The CDR3 bases are TGTGCCAGTAGTCCAAGACTAGCGGGGGTTCGATTGGGCGGGGAGCTGTTTTTT.

This clone has a single count. The chain combines TRBV6-6 with TRBJ1-2; no definite D call. The CDR3 is 12 residues long. The germline V gene encodes CDR1 MNHNY and CDR2 SVGAGI (reference sequence). V lost 6 bases, J lost 1 base, and 6 bases lay in between. As DNA, the CDR3 is TGTGCCAGCAGCCCGCGTAACTATGGCTACACCTTC. This encodes CASSPRNYGYTF.

The chain employs TRBV15 and TRBJ1-3; D is unclear. From germline, CDR1 is LNHNV and CDR2 YYDKDF (reference sequence). The CDR3 contains 16 residues. The germline V and J ends were trimmed by 1 base and 1 base, with 11 bases remaining between them. The CDR3 reads CATSRGLARSGNTIYF. The CDR3 coding sequence is TGTGCCACCAGCAGAGGTTTGGCCAGATCTGGAAACACCATATATTTT.

V is TRBV7-2 and J is TRBJ2-3; TRBD2 matches at 8 bases. In germline, CDR1 is SGHTA, CDR2 FQGNSA. With 5 bases clipped from V and 6 bases from J, the junction kept 13 bases outside the gene matches. The CDR3 totals 16 residues. CDR3 sequence: CASSRTSGGPTDTQYF. DNA of the CDR3: TGTGCCAGCAGCCGTACTAGCGGAGGACCAACGGATACGCAGTATTTT.

This clone appeared once. The chain joins TRBV6-1 to TRBJ1-5, with 9 bases lining up with TRBD1. The V gene end was trimmed by 7 bases and the J gene end by 6 bases; junction bases not matched to a gene: 7. This CDR3 contains 14 residues. The germline V gene encodes CDR1 MNHNS and CDR2 SASEGT. For the CDR3, the DNA is TGTGCCAGCACCCCGGACAGGGGCAGTCAGCCCCAGCATTTT. Its protein is CASTPDRGSQPQHF.

The chain uses TRBV5-6 and TRBJ2-7, with D possibly matching TRBD1 (5 bases). The CDR3 is 12 amino acids. V was trimmed by 5 bases and J by 3 bases, leaving 9 bases between them. The germline V gene has CDR1 SGHDT and CDR2 YYEEEE. CDR3 region: CASSGASYEQYF. As DNA, the CDR3 is TGTGCCAGCAGTGGGGCCAGCTACGAGCAGTACTTC.

CDR3 region: CASSPLRSEETQYF. CDR3 coding DNA: TGTGCCAGCTCACCGCTCCGGTCGGAAGAGACCCAGTACTTC. The J gene is TRBJ2-5, the V gene TRBV18; no firm D call. Trimming cost V 3 bases and J 3 bases, with 11 bases left between them. The CDR3 is 14 residues long. Germline lookup yields CDR1 KGHSH and CDR2 LQKENI. Using reference TRBV18 and TRBJ2-5 for the parts outside the CDR3, the full variable domain is NAGVMQNPRHLVRRRGQEARLRCSPMKGHSHVYWYRQLPEEGLKFMVYLQKENIIDESGMPKERFSAEFPKEGPSILRIQQVVRGDSAAYFCASSPLRSEETQYFGPGTRLLVL.

CDR3 protein: CASSGTTGLGADEKLFF. Here the CDR3 DNA reads TGTGCCAGCAGCGGAACGACAGGGTTAGGGGCGGATGAAAAACTGTTTTTT. V usage is TRBV13 and J usage is TRBJ1-4; TRBD1 matches 7 bases. Germline trimming cut 5 bases from V and 6 bases from J; bases unmatched to any gene: 15. The V gene's germline CDR1 is PRHDT and CDR2 FYEKMQ (reference sequence). This CDR3 has 17 amino acids.

This clone has a single count. The rearrangement links TRBV5-6 to TRBJ1-2; D may be TRBD1 (5 bases). The CDR3 consists of 14 residues. In germline, CDR1 is SGHDT, CDR2 YYEEEE. V lost 3 bases to trimming and J lost 1 base, with 10 bases between them. The CDR3 loop is CASSSGSLNYGYTF. In DNA form, the CDR3 reads TGTGCCAGCAGCTCAGGGTCCCTTAACTATGGCTACACCTTC.

The V gene is TRBV6-4, the J gene TRBJ2-1; D ambiguous. Trimming shortened V by 6 bases and J by 7 bases, and 13 bases separated the two germline ends. CDR1 and CDR2 (germline): MRHNA, SNTAGT. The CDR3 extends over 13 amino acids. The CDR3 reads CASSVGGRNEQFF. Here the CDR3 DNA reads TGTGCCAGCAGCGTCGGTGGTAGAAATGAGCAGTTCTTC.

The gene calls are TRBV5-4 and TRBJ1-2, with D maybe TRBD1 (5 bases). CDR1 is SGHNT, CDR2 YYREEE, per germline (reference sequence). Between the trimmed V and J ends, which lost 2 bases and 4 bases, there was a span of 12 bases. The CDR3 totals 14 residues. The CDR3 loop reads CASSLGQDPYGYTF. CDR3 in DNA: TGTGCCAGCAGCTTAGGACAAGATCCCTATGGCTACACCTTC.

This clone was seen once. The CDR3: CSVVDRCPPDREKLFF. The CDR3 nucleotides read TGCAGCGTTGTCGACAGGTGCCCCCCCGATCGCGAAAAACTGTTTTTT. The chain carries TRBV29-1 and TRBJ1-4; a possible D gene is TRBD1 (6 bases). Trimming cost V 4 bases and J 8 bases, with 23 bases left between them. Per germline, CDR1 SQVTM and CDR2 ANQGSEA. This CDR3 has 16 residues.

J is TRBJ1-1 and V is TRBV30; D is possibly TRBD1 (5 bases). With 0 bases removed from V and 3 bases from J, the gap between germline ends came to 11 bases. The length of the CDR3 is 14 residues. Germline loops: CDR1 GTSNPN, CDR2 SVGIG (reference sequence). CDR3 in amino acids: CAWSVRGGDTEAFF. In nucleotides, the CDR3 is TGTGCCTGGAGTGTACGGGGGGGGGACACTGAAGCTTTCTTT.

This chain joins TRBV11-2 and TRBJ2-3; possibly TRBD2 for D (5 bases). Per germline, CDR1 SGHAT and CDR2 FQNNGV. The V end lost 11 bases, the J end lost 4 bases, and 13 bases lay between the germline ends. The CDR3 spans 12 residues. The CDR3 protein is CAAAGDSDTQYF. CDR3 DNA: TGTGCCGCGGCGGGCGATTCAGATACGCAGTATTTT.

The gene calls are TRBV13 and TRBJ2-7; 7 nucleotides agree with TRBD2. Losses at the gene ends were 5 bases for V and 3 bases for J; bases not matched to a gene: 7. This CDR3 is built from 14 residues. Germline CDR1 PRHDT, CDR2 FYEKMQ (reference sequence). CDR3 sequence reads: CASSGRERGYEQYF. CDR3 coding DNA: TGTGCCAGCAGCGGACGGGAGCGGGGCTACGAGCAGTACTTC.

About this clone itself: This CDR3 is also generated by other DNA sequences in the sample. The genes are TRBV4-3 and TRBJ2-1; 8 bases fit TRBD2. CDR1 and CDR2 (germline): LGHNA, YSLEER. V was clipped by 0 bases and J by 8 bases; unmatched bases: 9. The CDR3 totals 16 residues. CDR3 sequence (DNA): TGCGCCAGCAGCCAAGATTCCGGGGGGGCCTCTCATGAGCAGTTCTTC. Its protein product is CASSQDSGGASHEQFF.

This clone was observed a single time. The chain has TRBV6-4 and TRBJ1-2, with 7 bases that match TRBD1. The CDR3 runs to 18 residues. The V and J ends lost 4 bases and 3 bases, in that order; junction bases with no gene match: 17. Per the germline V gene, CDR1 is MRHNA and CDR2 is SNTAGT. The CDR3 DNA sequence: TGTGCCAGCAGTGTCGACAGGGAAACGGCTCGACGGGACTATGGCTACACCTTC. Translation gives CASSVDRETARRDYGYTF.

The chain carries TRBV27 and TRBJ1-1; TRBD1 matches at 8 bases. This CDR3 contains 13 residues. J lost 10 bases, V lost 3 bases, and 7 bases had no gene match. Germline V gene data show CDR1 as MNHEY and CDR2 as SMNVEV (reference sequence). The CDR3 region is CASSFSDRVVAFF. The DNA of the CDR3 is TGTGCCAGCAGTTTTTCGGACAGGGTTGTAGCTTTCTTT.

The table lists this clone with a few counts. The J gene is TRBJ1-2, the V gene TRBV18; the D is unclear. The length of the CDR3 is 15 residues. The ends were cut back, 6 bases at V and 1 base at J, with 15 bases in the middle. Per germline, CDR1 KGHSH and CDR2 LQKENI. The CDR3 is CASSNPWRRNYGYTF. CDR3 nucleotides: TGTGCCAGCTCCAACCCCTGGCGGCGTAACTATGGCTACACCTTC.

The chain is built from TRBV29-1 and TRBJ1-1; D might be TRBD1 (6 bases). This CDR3 contains 12 residues. V was cut by 6 bases and J by 2 bases, with 10 bases left in between. CDR1 is SQVTM, CDR2 ANQGSEA, per germline. The CDR3 is CSVMDSNTEAFF. Here the CDR3 DNA reads TGCAGCGTAATGGACAGCAACACTGAAGCTTTCTTT. The variable domain in full, completed from reference TRBV29-1 and TRBJ1-1, reads SAVISQKPSRDICQRGTSLTIQCQVDSQVTMMFWYRQQPGQSLTLIATANQGSEATYESGFVIDKFPISRPNLTFSTLTVSNMSPEDSSIYLCSVMDSNTEAFFGQGTRLTVV.

The rearrangement joins TRBV5-4 to TRBJ2-5; TRBD2 matches 13 bases. V shed 4 bases, J shed 5 bases, and the junction held 11 bases outside the gene matches. In germline, CDR1 is SGHNT, CDR2 YYREEE (reference sequence). The CDR3 loop spans 17 amino acids. CDR3 in amino acids: CASSKRTSGGTGETQYF. The CDR3 bases are TGTGCCAGCAGCAAACGGACTAGCGGGGGAACAGGGGAGACCCAGTACTTC.